This T cell receptor (beta chain) was obtained from a study of early T cells in non-severe SARS-CoV-2 infection. TCRdb re-called the 5' RACE reads through MiXCR, storing one row per CDR3 protein. The table records around 64,000 distinct CDR3 sequences, over 9.5% of them present only once. This clonotype was found a few times. V gave up 3 bases and J gave up 9 bases; unmatched junction bases: 11. CDR3 size: 15 residues. Germline lookup yields CDR1 SGHRS and CDR2 YFSETQ. The sequence was collected from an adult who was a healthcare worker with PCR-confirmed SARS-CoV-2 infection or an uninfected control (not recorded which). This sequence joins TRBV5-1 and TRBJ2-7; 11 bases align to TRBD1. The input for sequencing was whole blood, taken at baseline. CDR3 coding DNA: TGCGCCAGCAGCTCACAGGGACAGGGGGAGCGAGCGCAGTACTTC. The encoded protein is CASSSQGQGERAQYF.